The next 24 T cell receptor beta chains were all read from a single sample in a study of T cells in Graves' hyperthyroidism and ophthalmopathy (dated by TCRdb to the late 2010s). Libraries were made using multiplex PCR. The listed sequencing device is Illumina HiSeq 2000. Amplification of TCR beta CDR3 regions was carried out from RNA transcripts. The first round of RT-PCR for the TCR CDR3 was performed with the HTBI primer set and the Qiagen OneStep RT-PCR kit. TCRdb reran the public reads through fastp at Q25 and MiXCR, keeping productive beta chains. Entries that share a CDR3 protein sequence are merged under the most common genes and DNA. The sample yields approximately 420,000 distinct CDR3 sequences; under 15% were counted once. Together, the top ten hold approximately 32% of the sample. The sequenced sample consisted of blood. All receptors come from a woman aged 25 to 39 with Graves' hyperthyroidism.

The rearrangement uses TRBV6-2 or TRBV6-3 and TRBJ2-1; 7 positions agree with TRBD2. The trim removed 8 bases at V and 2 bases at J, leaving 3 bases unmatched. The CDR3 is 13 amino acids. Germline V lookup: CDR1 MNHEY, CDR2 SVGEGT. The CDR3 loop reads CASGLVAYNEQFF. In nucleotides, the CDR3 is TGTGCCAGCGGACTAGTGGCCTACAATGAGCAGTTCTTC.

This clonotype was found many times. The V and J genes are TRBV3-1 and TRBJ1-3, with D hard to call. The CDR3 sequence is 15 residues long. CDR1 and CDR2 (germline): LGHDT, YNNKEL (reference sequence). V was shortened by 0 bases and J by 2 bases, with 8 bases between the two germline ends. This CDR3 is CASSQDLTAGNTIYF. CDR3 bases: TGTGCCAGCAGCCAAGATCTGACCGCTGGAAACACCATATATTTT. Together with reference TRBV3-1 and TRBJ1-3, the CDR3 gives the full variable domain: DTAVSQTPKYLVTQMGNDKSIKCEQNLGHDTMYWYKQDSKKFLKIMFSYNNKELIINETVPNRFSPKSPDKAHLNLHINSLELGDSAVYFCASSQDLTAGNTIYFGEGSWLTVV.

This clonotype showed up many times. The CDR3 sequence is CATSGSSYEQYF. The CDR3 DNA sequence: TGTGCCACTAGCGGGAGCTCCTACGAGCAGTACTTC. The chain employs TRBV24-1 and TRBJ2-7, with 9 positions matching TRBD2. The CDR3 has 12 residues. The germline CDR1 and CDR2 sequences are KGHDR and SFDVKD. The J segment lost 0 bases and the V segment lost 10 bases, leaving 0 bases of the junction unmatched.

The CDR3 bases are TGTGCCAGCAGCGGCGAAGGGGTGCCTTACAATGAGCAGTTCTTC. This encodes CASSGEGVPYNEQFF. The rearrangement joins TRBV9 to TRBJ2-1, with D tentatively TRBD1 (5 bases). The CDR3 length is 15 residues. Per the germline V gene, CDR1 is SGDLS and CDR2 is YYNGEE. V was trimmed by 3 bases and J by 4 bases, leaving 14 bases between them. Filled out from reference TRBV9 and TRBJ2-1, the complete variable domain reads DSGVTQTPKHLITATGQRVTLRCSPRSGDLSVYWYQQSLDQGLQFLIQYYNGEERAKGNILERFSAQQFPDLHSELNLSSLELGDSALYFCASSGEGVPYNEQFFGPGTRLTVL.

This clonotype was counted many times. The chain has TRBV11-2 and TRBJ2-7; the match to TRBD2 covers 8 bases. This CDR3 comprises 14 residues. After removal of 3 bases from V and 3 bases from J, the junction contained 4 bases not matched to a gene. The germline CDR1 and CDR2 sequences are SGHAT and FQNNGV. CDR3 sequence: CASSLGLELYEQYF. The CDR3, as DNA: TGTGCCAGCAGCTTGGGACTAGAGCTCTACGAGCAGTACTTC.

This clonotype was counted ten times or more. The chain joins TRBV7-9 to TRBJ1-1; no clear D. Trimming took off 2 bases at V and 5 bases at J, with 12 bases between the two ends. This CDR3 contains 14 residues. CDR1 SEHNR and CDR2 FQNEAQ come from the germline V gene (reference sequence). This CDR3 reads CASSLSAGDTEAFF. CDR3 in DNA: TGTGCCAGCAGCTTAAGTGCTGGGGATACTGAAGCTTTCTTT.

This clonotype has a handful of counts. The J gene is TRBJ1-6, the V gene TRBV14; no reliable D call. The CDR3 extends over 14 amino acids. CDR1 and CDR2 (germline): SGHDN, FVKESK. Trimming removed 4 bases from V and 7 bases from J, with 11 bases in between. CDR3 sequence (DNA): TGTGCCAGCAGCCGTGCGTTGAGGAATTCACCCCTCCACTTT. Protein product: CASSRALRNSPLHF.

This clonotype was found many times. The chain is built from TRBV12-3 or TRBV12-4 and TRBJ2-5; 9 nucleotides line up with TRBD1. This CDR3 is built from 17 residues. Trimming at V came to 5 bases and at J to 4 bases, leaving 14 bases not matched to a gene. CDR3 sequence reads: CASSRWGITGGGETQYF. CDR3 in DNA: TGTGCCAGCAGTCGCTGGGGTATAACAGGGGGCGGAGAGACCCAGTACTTC.

This clonotype came up many times. The V and J genes are TRBV6-1 and TRBJ2-7; TRBD2 aligns across 8 bases. Germline trimming cut 4 bases from V and 4 bases from J; bases unmatched to any gene: 9. The CDR3 contains 15 residues. Per germline, CDR1 MNHNS and CDR2 SASEGT. The CDR3 sequence is CASSGSSGRPYEQYF. CDR3 in DNA: TGTGCCAGCAGTGGGTCTAGCGGGCGGCCTTACGAGCAGTACTTC.

This clonotype showed up many times. V gene TRBV3-1 combines with J gene TRBJ2-3; the match to TRBD2 covers 11 bases. The germline gives CDR1 LGHDT, CDR2 YNNKEL (reference sequence). Germline trimming cut 3 bases from V and 4 bases from J; bases unmatched to any gene: 12. CDR3 length: 18 amino acids. CDR3 DNA sequence: TGTGCCAGCAGCCAGGCCCCCCCTAGCGGGAGGCTCTCAGATACGCAGTATTTT. It translates to CASSQAPPSGRLSDTQYF.

This clonotype was seen a few times. The chain couples TRBV12-3 or TRBV12-4 to TRBJ1-2; TRBD1 matches at 11 bases. This CDR3 is built from 15 residues. V lost 5 bases, J lost 7 bases, and 9 bases stayed unmatched. Here the CDR3 DNA reads TGTGCCAGCAGTACCTGGACAGGGGGCAAACGTGGCTACACCTTC. Protein: CASSTWTGGKRGYTF.

This clonotype was seen only once. The chain links TRBV6-1 to TRBJ1-3, with 8 bases lining up with TRBD1. The germline gives CDR1 MNHNS, CDR2 SASEGT. This CDR3 comprises 13 residues. V shed 6 bases and J 4 bases; nucleotides not matched to a gene: 2. CDR3 nucleotide sequence: TGTGCCAGCAGGACAGGGGAGGGAAACACCATATATTTT. Amino acid sequence: CASRTGEGNTIYF.

V gene TRBV30 combines with J gene TRBJ2-1, with D uncertain. Per germline, CDR1 GTSNPN and CDR2 SVGIG (reference sequence). The CDR3 contains 11 residues. Deletions cut 4 bases from V and 8 bases from J, with 9 bases between. The CDR3 coding sequence is TGTGCCTGGAAGCTAGTCGATGAGCAGTTCTTC. This encodes CAWKLVDEQFF.

The chain joins TRBV27 to TRBJ2-7, with D possibly matching TRBD1 (6 bases). The CDR3 sequence is 14 residues long. Germline V gives CDR1 MNHEY, CDR2 SMNVEV (reference sequence). V shed 7 bases and J shed 4 bases, with 17 bases lying between them. Here the CDR3 DNA reads TGTGCCAGCATCATCCGGGACAAACCATACGAGCAGTACTTC. This encodes CASIIRDKPYEQYF.

This clonotype was detected many times. V is TRBV7-8 and J is TRBJ1-1, with D possibly being TRBD1 (5 bases). Trimming removed 7 bases at V and 3 bases at J, with 24 bases between. Germline CDR1 reads SGHVS; CDR2 reads FQNEAQ. The CDR3 is 17 residues long. CDR3 in amino acids: CASTPGGLGGLDTEAFF. CDR3 DNA sequence: TGTGCCAGCACCCCCGGGGGTCTGGGGGGATTAGACACTGAAGCTTTCTTT.

In this sample, this clonotype turned up many times. The CDR3 nucleotides read TGCGCCAGCAGTTACGGACTAGCGGGAGCCGTATGGACAGATACGCAGTATTTT. As protein: CASSYGLAGAVWTDTQYF. V usage is TRBV5-1 and J usage is TRBJ2-3, with 13 bases that match TRBD2. Germline V gene sequence: CDR1 SGHRS, CDR2 YFSETQ. The CDR3 has 18 amino acids. Trimming removed 5 bases from V and 3 bases from J; junction bases left unmatched: 12. The whole variable domain, filled in from reference TRBV5-1 and TRBJ2-3, reads KAGVTQTPRYLIKTRGQQVTLSCSPISGHRSVSWYQQTPGQGLQFLFEYFSETQRNKGNFPGRFSGRQFSNSRSEMNVSTLELGDSALYLCASSYGLAGAVWTDTQYFGPGTRLTVL.

The CDR3 DNA sequence: TGCGCCAGCAGCCACCACCGGGGACAGGGAGCGGGTGAGCAGTTCTTC. Translated, it gives CASSHHRGQGAGEQFF. The J gene is TRBJ2-1, the V gene TRBV4-1; 9 bases map to TRBD1. The V gene's germline CDR1 is MGHRA and CDR2 YSYEKL. This CDR3 has 16 residues. The trim removed 3 bases at V and 9 bases at J, leaving 12 bases unmatched.

The gene calls are TRBV5-1 and TRBJ2-3, with D tentatively TRBD1 or TRBD2 (5 bases each). This CDR3 has 17 residues. The V gene's germline CDR1 is SGHRS and CDR2 YFSETQ. Trimming stripped 0 bases from V and 1 base from J, with 15 bases between. The CDR3 spells CASSLDHRGRGTDTQYF. As DNA, the CDR3 is TGCGCCAGCAGCTTGGACCATCGGGGCAGGGGCACAGATACGCAGTATTTT. Looking up the rest from reference TRBV5-1 and TRBJ2-3 gives the full variable domain: KAGVTQTPRYLIKTRGQQVTLSCSPISGHRSVSWYQQTPGQGLQFLFEYFSETQRNKGNFPGRFSGRQFSNSRSEMNVSTLELGDSALYLCASSLDHRGRGTDTQYFGPGTRLTVL.

The J gene is TRBJ2-7, the V gene TRBV19; TRBD2 agrees at 8 bases. The CDR3 is made up of 13 amino acids. J was trimmed by 5 bases and V by 5 bases; bases with no gene match: 5. Germline V gene lookup returns CDR1 LNHDA and CDR2 SQIVND (reference sequence). CDR3 nucleotide sequence: TGTGCCAGTAGTCCTCGCGGGGGGCACGAGCAGTACTTC. Its protein is CASSPRGGHEQYF.

The table lists this clonotype with many counts. This chain joins TRBV3-1 and TRBJ1-1; 7 bases are shared with TRBD1. Trimming took 3 bases from V and 7 from J; bases not matched to a gene: 11. There are 15 residues in the CDR3. The germline V gene has CDR1 LGHDT and CDR2 YNNKEL (reference sequence). CDR3 DNA sequence: TGTGCCAGCAGCCATTCATTGCGACAGGGCTTTGAAGCTTTCTTT. Amino acid sequence: CASSHSLRQGFEAFF.

This clonotype appeared many times. The chain couples TRBV28 to TRBJ2-3; TRBD2 might be the D (5 bases). The CDR3 loop spans 16 amino acids. V was shortened by 7 bases and J by 0 bases, with 17 bases between the two germline ends. From germline, CDR1 is MDHEN and CDR2 SYDVKM. The chain's CDR3 is CASTLRTPPSTDTQYF. DNA for the CDR3: TGTGCCAGCACACTGAGGACTCCACCTAGCACAGATACGCAGTATTTT.

This clonotype was counted a single time. The genes are TRBV4-2 and TRBJ2-5, with 9 nucleotides matching TRBD1. The CDR3 totals 15 residues. Trimming took 1 base from V and 3 from J; bases not matched to a gene: 3. The germline V gene has CDR1 LGHNA and CDR2 YNFKEQ. In DNA, the CDR3 is TGTGCCAGCAGCCAAGGGGACAGGGCAAAAGAGACCCAGTACTTC. The encoded protein is CASSQGDRAKETQYF.

V is TRBV5-1 and J is TRBJ1-1, with TRBD1 matching over 8 bases. The CDR3 runs 15 residues. The V gene end was trimmed by 8 bases and the J gene end by 8 bases; junction bases not matched to a gene: 17. Per germline, CDR1 SGHRS and CDR2 YFSETQ. The CDR3 reads CASQQVGTGSLEAFF. CDR3 DNA: TGCGCCAGTCAACAGGTCGGGACAGGATCTTTAGAAGCTTTCTTT. The complete variable domain, with remaining parts taken from reference TRBV5-1 and TRBJ1-1, reads KAGVTQTPRYLIKTRGQQVTLSCSPISGHRSVSWYQQTPGQGLQFLFEYFSETQRNKGNFPGRFSGRQFSNSRSEMNVSTLELGDSALYLCASQQVGTGSLEAFFGQGTRLTVV.

This clonotype was seen many times. This sequence joins TRBV11-2 and TRBJ1-1; TRBD1 might be the D (5 bases). The CDR3 is 14 amino acids. Germline CDR1 is SGHAT and CDR2 is FQNNGV. V lost 2 bases to trimming and J lost 4 bases, with 11 bases between them. CDR3 sequence (DNA): TGTGCCAGCAGCTTATTGGGTCAGGGCACTGAAGCTTTCTTT. As protein: CASSLLGQGTEAFF.